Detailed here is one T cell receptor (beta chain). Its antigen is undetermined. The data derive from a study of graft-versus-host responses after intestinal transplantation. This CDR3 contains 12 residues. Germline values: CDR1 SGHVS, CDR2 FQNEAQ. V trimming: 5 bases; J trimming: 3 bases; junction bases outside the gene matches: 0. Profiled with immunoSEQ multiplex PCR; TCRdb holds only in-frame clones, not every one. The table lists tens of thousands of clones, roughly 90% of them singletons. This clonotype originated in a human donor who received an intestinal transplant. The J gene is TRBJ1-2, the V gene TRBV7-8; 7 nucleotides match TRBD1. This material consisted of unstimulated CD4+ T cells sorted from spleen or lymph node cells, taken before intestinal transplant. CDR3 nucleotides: TGTGCCAGCAGCCAGGGGGACTATGGCTACACCTTC. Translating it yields CASSQGDYGYTF. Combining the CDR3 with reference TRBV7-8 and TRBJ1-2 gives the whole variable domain GAGVSQSPRYKVAKRGQDVALRCDPISGHVSLFWYQQALGQGPEFLTYFQNEAQLDKSGLPSDRFFAERPEGSVSTLKIQRTQQEDSAVYLCASSQGDYGYTFGSGTRLTVV.